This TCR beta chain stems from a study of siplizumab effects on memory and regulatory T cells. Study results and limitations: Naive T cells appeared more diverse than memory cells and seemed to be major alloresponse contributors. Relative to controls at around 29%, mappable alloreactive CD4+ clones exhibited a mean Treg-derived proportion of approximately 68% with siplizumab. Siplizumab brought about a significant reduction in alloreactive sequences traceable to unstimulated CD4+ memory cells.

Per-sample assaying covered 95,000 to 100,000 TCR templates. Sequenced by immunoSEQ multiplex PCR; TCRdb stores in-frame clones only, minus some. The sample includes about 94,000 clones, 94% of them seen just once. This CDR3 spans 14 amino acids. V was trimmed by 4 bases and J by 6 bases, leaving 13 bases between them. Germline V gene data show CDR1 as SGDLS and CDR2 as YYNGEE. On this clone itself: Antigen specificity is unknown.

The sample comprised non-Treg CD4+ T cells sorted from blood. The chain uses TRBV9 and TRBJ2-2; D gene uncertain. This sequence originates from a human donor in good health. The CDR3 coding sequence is TGTGCCAGCAGCCCTCGTGGTGGCCCCGGGGAGCTGTTTTTT. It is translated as CASSPRGGPGELFF.